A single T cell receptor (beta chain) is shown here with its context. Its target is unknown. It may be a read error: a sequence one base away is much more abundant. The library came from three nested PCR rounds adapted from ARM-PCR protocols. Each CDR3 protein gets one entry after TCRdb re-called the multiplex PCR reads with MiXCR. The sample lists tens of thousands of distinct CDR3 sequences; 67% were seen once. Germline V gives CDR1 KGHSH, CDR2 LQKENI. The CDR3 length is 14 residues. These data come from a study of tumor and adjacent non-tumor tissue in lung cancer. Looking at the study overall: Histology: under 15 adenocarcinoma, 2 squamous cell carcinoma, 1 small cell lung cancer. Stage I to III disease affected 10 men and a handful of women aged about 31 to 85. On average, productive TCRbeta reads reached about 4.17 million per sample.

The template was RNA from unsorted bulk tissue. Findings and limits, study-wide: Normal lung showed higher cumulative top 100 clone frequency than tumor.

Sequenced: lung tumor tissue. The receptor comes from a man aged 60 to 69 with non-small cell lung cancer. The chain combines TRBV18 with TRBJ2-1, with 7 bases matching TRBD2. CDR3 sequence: CANSPWGGYNEQFF. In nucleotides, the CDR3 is TGTGCCAACTCACCATGGGGAGGGTACAATGAGCAGTTCTTC.